One TCR beta chain is described in this entry. Its antigen is not known. The source of the sample is a study of T cell responses to AZD1222 COVID-19 vaccine. Profiled with immunoSEQ multiplex PCR; TCRdb holds only in-frame clones, not every one. The table includes around 270,000 clones, approximately 94% detected once. Study-level points and caveats: Nearly half of the spike-specific TCRs reportedly recognize variant regions that carry no mutations. The sample set comprised mostly white British donors with more females, and clonal diversity was possibly underestimated. Scientists sampled the repertoires only once the peak T cell response had passed. Baseline serology detected seropositivity in only a handful of AZD1222 recipients.

With V trimmed by 4 bases and J by 4 bases, 7 bases remained unmatched. The CDR3 runs 14 residues. Germline V gene data show CDR1 as SGHRS and CDR2 as YFSETQ. The chain joins TRBV5-1 to TRBJ1-1; TRBD1 aligns across 7 bases. This TCR was recovered from an adult who received the AZD1222 COVID-19 vaccine. The material sequenced was peripheral blood, taken 28 days after the second AZD1222 dose. The CDR3 loop reads CASSANTGATEAFF. The CDR3 DNA follows: TGCGCCAGCAGCGCTAACACAGGGGCCACTGAAGCTTTCTTT.